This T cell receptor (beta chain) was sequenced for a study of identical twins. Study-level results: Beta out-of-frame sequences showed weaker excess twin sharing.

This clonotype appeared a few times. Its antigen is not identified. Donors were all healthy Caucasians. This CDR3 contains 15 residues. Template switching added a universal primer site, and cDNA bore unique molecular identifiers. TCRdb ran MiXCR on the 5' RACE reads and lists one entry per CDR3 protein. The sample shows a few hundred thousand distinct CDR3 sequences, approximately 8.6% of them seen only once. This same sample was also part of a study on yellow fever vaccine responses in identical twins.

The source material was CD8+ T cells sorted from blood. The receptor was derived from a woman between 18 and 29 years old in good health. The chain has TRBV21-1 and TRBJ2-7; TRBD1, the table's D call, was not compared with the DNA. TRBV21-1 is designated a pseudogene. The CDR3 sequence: CASSRLDRNPYEQYF. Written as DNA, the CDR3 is TGTGCCAGCAGCAGATTAGACAGGAATCCCTACGAGCAGTACTTC.